The clone carrying this T cell receptor (beta chain) was recorded a few times. Its antigen is as yet unknown. This sample stems from a study of T cell responses to AZD1222 COVID-19 vaccine. Study as a whole: Both about-4-week and about-12-week second-dose recipients were combined. Overall study findings and caveats: Most donors were white British and more were female, and clonal diversity was possibly underestimated. Targeting of unmutated variant regions was reportedly seen in nearly half of spike-specific TCRs. Recipients of two AZD1222 doses showed rising Spike-specific TCR breadth and depth.

Germline trimming cut 5 bases from V and 3 bases from J; bases unmatched to any gene: 7. Germline V gene sequence: CDR1 LNHDA, CDR2 SQIVND (reference sequence). The length of the CDR3 is 15 residues. Profiling relied on immunoSEQ multiplex PCR, and the TCRdb table lists in-frame clones only, not all of them. The sample records approximately 130,000 clones, around 85% being singletons. The sample in question was peripheral blood, obtained on day 0 of AZD1222 vaccination. The chain has TRBV19 and TRBJ1-5; the match to TRBD1 covers 7 bases. The source of this sequence is an adult in good health. The CDR3 region has the DNA TGTGCCAGTAGTGACCGGGACAGCGACAATCAGCCCCAGCATTTT. The encoded protein is CASSDRDSDNQPQHF.